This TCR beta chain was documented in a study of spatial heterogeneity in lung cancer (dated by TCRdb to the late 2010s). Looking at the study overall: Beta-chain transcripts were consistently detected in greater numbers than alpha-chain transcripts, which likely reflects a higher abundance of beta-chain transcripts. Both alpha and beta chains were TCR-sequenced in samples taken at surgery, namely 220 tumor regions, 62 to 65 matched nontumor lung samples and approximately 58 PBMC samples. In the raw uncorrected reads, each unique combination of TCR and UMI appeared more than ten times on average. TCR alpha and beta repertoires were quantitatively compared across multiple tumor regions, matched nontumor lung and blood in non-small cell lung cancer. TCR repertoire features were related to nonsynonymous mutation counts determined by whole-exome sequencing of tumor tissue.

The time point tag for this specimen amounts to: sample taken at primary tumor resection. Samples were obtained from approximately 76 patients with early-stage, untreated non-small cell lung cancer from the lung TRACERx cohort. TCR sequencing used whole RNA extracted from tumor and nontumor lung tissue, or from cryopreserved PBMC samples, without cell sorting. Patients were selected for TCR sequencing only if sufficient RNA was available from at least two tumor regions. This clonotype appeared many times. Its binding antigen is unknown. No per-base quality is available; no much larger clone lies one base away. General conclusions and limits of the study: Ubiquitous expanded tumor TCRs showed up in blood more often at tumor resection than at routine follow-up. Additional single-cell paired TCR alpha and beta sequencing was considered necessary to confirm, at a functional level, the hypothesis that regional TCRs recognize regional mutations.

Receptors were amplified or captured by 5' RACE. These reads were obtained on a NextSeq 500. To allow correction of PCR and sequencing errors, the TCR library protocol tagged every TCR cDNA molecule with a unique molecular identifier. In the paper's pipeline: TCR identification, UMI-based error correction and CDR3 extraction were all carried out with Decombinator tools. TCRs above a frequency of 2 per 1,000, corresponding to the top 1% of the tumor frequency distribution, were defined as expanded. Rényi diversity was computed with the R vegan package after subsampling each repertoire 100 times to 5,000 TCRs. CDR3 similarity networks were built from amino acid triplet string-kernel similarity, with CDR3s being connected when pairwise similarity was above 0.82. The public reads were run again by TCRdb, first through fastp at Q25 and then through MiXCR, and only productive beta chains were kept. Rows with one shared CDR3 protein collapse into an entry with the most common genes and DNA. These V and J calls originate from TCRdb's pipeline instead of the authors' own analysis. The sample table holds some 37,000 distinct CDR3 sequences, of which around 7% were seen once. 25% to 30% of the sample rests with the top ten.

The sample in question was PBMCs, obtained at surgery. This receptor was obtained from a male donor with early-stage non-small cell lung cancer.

The nucleotide sequence is TGCAGCGTTGAAAGAGTCGGGGCTAATGAAAAACTGTTTTTT. Translation gives CSVERVGANEKLFF. The chain uses TRBV29-1 and TRBJ1-4; no D gene call is confident. CDR1 is given as SQVTM and CDR2 as ANQGSEA, both from the germline V gene. V is cut by 2 bases and J by 3 bases, and the space between the germline ends is 10 bases. Measured from the cysteine to the phenylalanine, the CDR3 is 14 residues long. The kept DNA is CDR3 alone, 42 bases in frame from the first base.